This T cell receptor (beta chain) came from a study of T cell repertoires in cytomegalovirus infection. Study as a whole: Shared public TCR beta signatures pointed to both CMV infection and a matching HLA type. The study's findings and limits: The ex vivo response was dominated by HLA-C-restricted CMV-specific TCR beta clonotypes. The study identified carriers of CMV plus the relevant HLA from cumulative public TCR beta family frequency.

TCRdb re-derived calls from the reads in MiXCR, one entry per CDR3 protein. This sample has over 300,000 distinct CDR3 sequences; roughly a sixth occur once, and the top ten carry about 12%. Trimming took off 2 bases at V and 8 bases at J, with 13 bases between the two ends. The CDR3 covers 13 residues. CDR1 and CDR2 from the germline V gene are DFQATT and SNEGSKA (reference sequence). A remark on this clonotype: Its antigen remains unidentified.

The gene calls are TRBV20-1 and TRBJ2-1; D is unresolved. Sequenced material: PBMCs. This TCR was sampled from a human donor in good health (CMV status not recorded). Some clones in this sample may be carry-over from other donors' samples. In nucleotides, the CDR3 is TGCAGTGCTAGACCGGACGGACCGCATGAGCAGTTCTTC. Protein: CSARPDGPHEQFF.